Here is one T cell receptor beta chain with its context. This clonotype was detected ten times or more. The antigen it binds to is not known. Within one base of it there is no much larger clone, and no base qualities were kept. The entry originates in a study of T cells after yellow fever vaccination (dated by TCRdb to the late 2010s). Notes on the research overall: The SMART-Seq v4 Ultra Low Input RNA kit was used to prepare libraries from fractions with low cell numbers. To track T-cell clones before and after primary and booster YFV17D yellow fever vaccination, bulk TCR alpha and beta repertoires were sequenced longitudinally. The cohort comprised two healthy male donors, one aged 18 to 30 and one aged 30 to 40 years. Blood was drawn at multiple timepoints before and after primary and secondary immunization, with bulk PBMC replicates and cell subsets isolated.

Looking up the germline V gene (reference sequence) yields CDR1 LGHDT and CDR2 YNNKEL. V sheds 5 bases and J sheds 2 bases, leaving 12 bases between their ends. The CDR3 starts with the cysteine, ends with the phenylalanine, and has 14 residues. The sequence is cut down to CDR3 DNA, 42 bases in frame from base 1. These reads were obtained on an Illumina NovaSeq 6000. TCR cDNA was synthesized by 5'RACE template switching, through which a universal primer site and unique molecular identifiers were introduced. cDNA synthesis was primed from both the TCR alpha and TCR beta constant segments. Library amplification involved two PCR steps, and the second step added sample barcodes and sequencing adapters. Sequencing of libraries was done on Illumina HiSeq 2500 (2x100 bp) or NovaSeq (2x150 bp). Per the source publication's procedure: Demultiplexing of reads and collapsing into UMI consensus sequences were performed with MIGEC, and V(D)J alignment was carried out with MiXCR. Vaccine-responding clonotypes were defined with edgeR using replicate PBMC samples, requiring FDR below 0.01 and a log2 fold change above 5 up to day 15. Bulk clonotypes were assigned CD4 or CD8 identity according to which sequenced CD4 or CD8 repertoire held them at higher abundance. TCRdb reprocessed the public reads (quality trimming at Q25 with fastp, clone calling with MiXCR) and kept in-frame beta chains. Every entry covers one CDR3 protein and lists the most common genes and DNA from its rows. Clone size and V and J calls follow TCRdb, not the original study. This sample has 300,000 to 350,000 distinct CDR3 sequences in its table, and 3.5% to 4.5% of those were observed once. Approximately 24% of the sample is in the top ten clones.

Study-wide findings and limitations: The study included only two donors, which limits how far the findings can be generalized. Because abundant contaminating clonotypes from the bulk population could be contained in FACS-sorted repertoires, computational filtering was required. After the booster, most of the clones that had expanded following primary vaccination were detected again (about 95% of CD4 and 85% to 90% of CD8), which suggests that memory was broadly maintained. A small fraction of clonotypes showed up in both the CD4 and CD8 compartments, probably as a result of convergent recombination. The secondary T-cell response was found to be weaker but faster than the primary response, with a peak reached on day 5 rather than on day 15.

The treatment or condition label of this sample denotes: live attenuated yellow fever vaccine strain. At every blood-draw timepoint, two biological replicates of bulk PBMCs were collected. PBMCs were isolated from peripheral blood using a standard Ficoll-Paque protocol. TriZol was used to extract RNA from bulk PBMCs, CD4 and CD8 fractions, and dextramer-positive and dextramer-negative fractions. In this chain, TRBV3-1 is recombined with TRBJ2-5; TRBD2 is a weak D gene call, 5 bases matching. The receptor was isolated from a man between 18 and 29 years old who received the YFV17D yellow fever vaccine. The input for sequencing was PBMCs, taken 5 days after the yellow fever booster vaccination. The sequenced DNA is TGTGCCAGCAGCTACGGAGGACGGCAAGAGACCCAGTACTTC. Its product reads: CASSYGGRQETQYF.